The rows below give T cell receptor beta chains drawn from one sample of a study of yellow fever vaccine responses in identical twins. TCRdb reprocessed the RT-PCR reads with MiXCR, giving one entry per CDR3 protein. The sample records fewer than 6,000 distinct CDR3 sequences, approximately 85% being singletons. This specimen consisted of T cells from blood (PBMCs), unsorted or a sorted subset (not recorded which), obtained before or after yellow fever vaccination (not recorded which). Receptor source: a woman under 30 who received the yellow fever vaccine. CDR3s include the opening cysteine and the closing phenylalanine or tryptophan. D genes are given only for firm matches.

len: 15; v_gene: TRBV4-1; d_gene: -; CDR3aa: CASSIQQTPNYGYTF
len: 15; v_gene: TRBV6-1; d_gene: TRBD1; CDR3aa: CASRGQGAINQPQHF
len: 15; v_gene: TRBV5-5; d_gene: -; CDR3aa: CASSPIGRYQETQYF
len: 13; v_gene: TRBV16; d_gene: -; CDR3aa: CASSQLWDTEAFF
len: 15; v_gene: TRBV5-4; d_gene: -; CDR3aa: CASRTPGTSFYEQYF
len: 14; v_gene: TRBV11-3; d_gene: -; CDR3aa: CASSSRRGYNEQFF
len: 15; v_gene: TRBV2; d_gene: TRBD1; CDR3aa: CASSAEGQGISEQYF
len: 12; v_gene: TRBV2; d_gene: TRBD2; CDR3aa: CASSTSADIQYF
len: 16; v_gene: TRBV21-1; d_gene: -; CDR3aa: CASSKASSSGVSGYTF
len: 13; v_gene: TRBV15; d_gene: -; CDR3aa: CATSTTENTEAFF